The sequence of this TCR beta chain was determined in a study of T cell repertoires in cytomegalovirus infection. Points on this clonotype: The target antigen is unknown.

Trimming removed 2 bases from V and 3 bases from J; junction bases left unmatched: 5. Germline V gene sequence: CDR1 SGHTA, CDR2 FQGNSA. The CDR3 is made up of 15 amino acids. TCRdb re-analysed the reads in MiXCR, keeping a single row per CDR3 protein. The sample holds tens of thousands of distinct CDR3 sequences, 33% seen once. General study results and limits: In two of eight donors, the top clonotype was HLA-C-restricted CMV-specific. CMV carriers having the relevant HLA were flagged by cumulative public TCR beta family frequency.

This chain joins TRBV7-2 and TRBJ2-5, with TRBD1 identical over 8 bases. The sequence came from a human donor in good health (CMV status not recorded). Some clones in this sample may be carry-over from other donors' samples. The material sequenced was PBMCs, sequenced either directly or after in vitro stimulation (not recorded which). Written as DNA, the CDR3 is TGTGCCAGCAGCTTATCGGCAGGGGGCGAAGAGACCCAGTACTTC. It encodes CASSLSAGGEETQYF.